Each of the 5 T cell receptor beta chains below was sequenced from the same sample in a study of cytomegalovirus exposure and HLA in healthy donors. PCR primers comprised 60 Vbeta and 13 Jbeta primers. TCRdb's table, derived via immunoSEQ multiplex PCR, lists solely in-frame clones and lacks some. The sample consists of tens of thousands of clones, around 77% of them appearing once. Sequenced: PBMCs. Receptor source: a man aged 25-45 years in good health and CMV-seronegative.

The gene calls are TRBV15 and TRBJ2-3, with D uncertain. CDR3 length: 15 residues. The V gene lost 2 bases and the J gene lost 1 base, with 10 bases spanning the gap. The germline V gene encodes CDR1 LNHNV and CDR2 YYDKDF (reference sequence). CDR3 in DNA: TGTGCCACCAGCAGATGGTCATCAGGCACAGATACGCAGTATTTT. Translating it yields CATSRWSSGTDTQYF.

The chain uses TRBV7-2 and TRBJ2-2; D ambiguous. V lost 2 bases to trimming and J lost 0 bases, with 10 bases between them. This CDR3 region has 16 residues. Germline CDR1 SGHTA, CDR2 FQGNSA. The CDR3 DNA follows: TGTGCCAGCAGCTTAATTGCAGTTACGAACACCGGGGAGCTGTTTTTT. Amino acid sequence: CASSLIAVTNTGELFF.

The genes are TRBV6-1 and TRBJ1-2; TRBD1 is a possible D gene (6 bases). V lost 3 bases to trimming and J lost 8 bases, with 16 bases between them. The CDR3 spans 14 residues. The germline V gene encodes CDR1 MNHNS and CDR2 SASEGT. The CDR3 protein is CASSDTNRVKGYTF. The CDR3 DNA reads TGTGCCAGCAGTGATACTAACAGGGTTAAGGGCTACACCTTC.

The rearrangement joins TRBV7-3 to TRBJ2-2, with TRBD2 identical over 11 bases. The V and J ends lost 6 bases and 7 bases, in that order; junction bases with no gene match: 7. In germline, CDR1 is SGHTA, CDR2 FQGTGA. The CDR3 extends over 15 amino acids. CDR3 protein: CASSPRLAGYGELFF. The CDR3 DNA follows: TGTGCCAGCAGTCCAAGACTAGCGGGATACGGGGAGCTGTTTTTT.

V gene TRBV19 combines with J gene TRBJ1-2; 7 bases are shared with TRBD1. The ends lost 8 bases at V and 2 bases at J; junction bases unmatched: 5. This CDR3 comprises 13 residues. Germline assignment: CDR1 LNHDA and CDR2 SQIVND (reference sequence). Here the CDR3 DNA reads TGTGCCAGTTTAGGGACAGAGAACTATGGCTACACCTTC. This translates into CASLGTENYGYTF.